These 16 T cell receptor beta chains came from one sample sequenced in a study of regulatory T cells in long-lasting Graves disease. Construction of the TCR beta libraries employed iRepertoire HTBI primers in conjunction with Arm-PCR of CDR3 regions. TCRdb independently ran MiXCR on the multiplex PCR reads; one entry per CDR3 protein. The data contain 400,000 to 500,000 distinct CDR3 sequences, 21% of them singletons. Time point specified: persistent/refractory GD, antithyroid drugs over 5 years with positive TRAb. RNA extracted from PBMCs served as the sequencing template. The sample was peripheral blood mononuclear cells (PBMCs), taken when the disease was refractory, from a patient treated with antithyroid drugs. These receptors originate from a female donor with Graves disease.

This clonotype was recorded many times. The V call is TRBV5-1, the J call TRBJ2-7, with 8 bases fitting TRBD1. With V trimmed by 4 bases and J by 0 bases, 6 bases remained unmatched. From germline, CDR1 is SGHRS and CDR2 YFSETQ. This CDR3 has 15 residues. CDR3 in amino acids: CASSRGQGGSYEQYF. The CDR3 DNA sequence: TGCGCCAGCAGCCGTGGACAGGGCGGCTCCTACGAGCAGTACTTC. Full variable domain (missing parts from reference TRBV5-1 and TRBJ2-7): KAGVTQTPRYLIKTRGQQVTLSCSPISGHRSVSWYQQTPGQGLQFLFEYFSETQRNKGNFPGRFSGRQFSNSRSEMNVSTLELGDSALYLCASSRGQGGSYEQYFGPGTRLTVT.

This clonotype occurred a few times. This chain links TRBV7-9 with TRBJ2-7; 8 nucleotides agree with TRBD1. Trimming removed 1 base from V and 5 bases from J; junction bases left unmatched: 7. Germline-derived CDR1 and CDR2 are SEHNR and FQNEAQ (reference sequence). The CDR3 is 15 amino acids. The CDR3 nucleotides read TGTGCCAGCAGCTTAGGGAGGACAGGGAGCGACGAGCAGTACTTC. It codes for CASSLGRTGSDEQYF. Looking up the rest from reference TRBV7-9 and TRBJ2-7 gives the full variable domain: DTGVSQNPRHKITKRGQNVTFRCDPISEHNRLYWYRQTLGQGPEFLTYFQNEAQLEKSRLLSDRFSAERPKGSFSTLEIQRTEQGDSAMYLCASSLGRTGSDEQYFGPGTRLTVT.

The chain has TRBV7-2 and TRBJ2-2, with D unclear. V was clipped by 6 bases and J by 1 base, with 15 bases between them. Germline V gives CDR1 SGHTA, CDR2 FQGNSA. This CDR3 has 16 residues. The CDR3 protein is CASRPPLGWNTGELFF. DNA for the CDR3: TGTGCCAGCAGACCCCCGTTAGGGTGGAACACCGGGGAGCTGTTTTTT.

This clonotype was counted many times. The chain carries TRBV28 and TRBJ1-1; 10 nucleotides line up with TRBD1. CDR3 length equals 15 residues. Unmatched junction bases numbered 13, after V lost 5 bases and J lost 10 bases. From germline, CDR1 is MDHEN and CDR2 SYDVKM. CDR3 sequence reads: CASSVSLGQGLGAFF. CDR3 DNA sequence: TGTGCCAGCAGTGTATCGTTGGGACAGGGGTTAGGAGCTTTCTTT.

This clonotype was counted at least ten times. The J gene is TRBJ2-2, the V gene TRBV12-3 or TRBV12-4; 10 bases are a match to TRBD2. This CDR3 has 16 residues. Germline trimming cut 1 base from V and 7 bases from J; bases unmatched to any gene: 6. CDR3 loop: CASSLGLAGEGGELFF. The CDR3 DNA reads TGTGCCAGCAGTTTAGGTCTAGCGGGAGAAGGCGGGGAGCTGTTTTTT.

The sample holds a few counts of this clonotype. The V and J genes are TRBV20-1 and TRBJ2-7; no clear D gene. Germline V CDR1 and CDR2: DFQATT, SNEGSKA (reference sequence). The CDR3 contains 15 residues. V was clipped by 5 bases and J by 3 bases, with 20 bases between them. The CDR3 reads CSASLVAQSYYEQYF. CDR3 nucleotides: TGCAGTGCTTCACTTGTCGCTCAGTCGTACTACGAGCAGTACTTC.

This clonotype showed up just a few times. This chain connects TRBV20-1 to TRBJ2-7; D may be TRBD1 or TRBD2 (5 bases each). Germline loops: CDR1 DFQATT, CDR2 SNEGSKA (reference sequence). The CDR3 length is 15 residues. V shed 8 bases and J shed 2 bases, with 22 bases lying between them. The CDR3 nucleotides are TGCAGTACCCCGGTCTTGGGCAGGGACCCCTACGAGCAGTACTTC. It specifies CSTPVLGRDPYEQYF.

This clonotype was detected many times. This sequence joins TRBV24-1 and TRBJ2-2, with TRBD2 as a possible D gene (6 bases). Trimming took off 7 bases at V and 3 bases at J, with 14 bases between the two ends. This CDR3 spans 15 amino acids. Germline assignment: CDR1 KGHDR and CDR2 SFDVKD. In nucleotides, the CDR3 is TGTGCCACCAGCCATAGCGGTGGTTACACCGGGGAGCTGTTTTTT. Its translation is CATSHSGGYTGELFF.

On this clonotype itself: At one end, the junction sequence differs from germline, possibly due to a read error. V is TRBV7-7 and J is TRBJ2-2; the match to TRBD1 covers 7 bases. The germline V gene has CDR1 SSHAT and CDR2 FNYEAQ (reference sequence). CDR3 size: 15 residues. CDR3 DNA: TGTGCTAGCAGCTTAGTAACAGGGGACACCGGGGAGCTGTTTTTT. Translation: CASSLVTGDTGELFF.

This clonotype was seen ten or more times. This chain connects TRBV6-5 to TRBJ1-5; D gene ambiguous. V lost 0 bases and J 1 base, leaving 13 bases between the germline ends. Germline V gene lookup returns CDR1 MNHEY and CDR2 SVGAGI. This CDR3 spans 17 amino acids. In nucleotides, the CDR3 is TGTGCCAGCAGTTACTCGGGCAGAGCCGGGAGCAATCAGCCCCAGCATTTT. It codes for CASSYSGRAGSNQPQHF.

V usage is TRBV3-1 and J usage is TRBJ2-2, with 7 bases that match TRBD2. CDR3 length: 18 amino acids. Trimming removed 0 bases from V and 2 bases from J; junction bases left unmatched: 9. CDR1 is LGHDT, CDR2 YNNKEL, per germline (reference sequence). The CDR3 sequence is CASSQDLRASGNTGELFF. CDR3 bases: TGTGCCAGCAGCCAAGATCTGCGTGCTAGCGGAAACACCGGGGAGCTGTTTTTT.

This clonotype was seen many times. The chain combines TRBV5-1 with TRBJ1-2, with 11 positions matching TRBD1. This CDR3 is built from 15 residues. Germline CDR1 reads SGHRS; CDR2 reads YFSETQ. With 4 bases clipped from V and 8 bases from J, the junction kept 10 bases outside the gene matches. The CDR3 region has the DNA TGCGCCAGCAGCCCAACGGACAGGGGGCTCCTCGGCTACACCTTC. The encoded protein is CASSPTDRGLLGYTF. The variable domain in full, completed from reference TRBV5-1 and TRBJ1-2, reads KAGVTQTPRYLIKTRGQQVTLSCSPISGHRSVSWYQQTPGQGLQFLFEYFSETQRNKGNFPGRFSGRQFSNSRSEMNVSTLELGDSALYLCASSPTDRGLLGYTFGSGTRLTVV.

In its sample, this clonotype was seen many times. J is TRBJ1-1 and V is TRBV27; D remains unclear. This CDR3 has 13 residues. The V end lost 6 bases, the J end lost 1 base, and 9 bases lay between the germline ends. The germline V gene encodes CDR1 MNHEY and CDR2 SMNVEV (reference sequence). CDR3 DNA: TGTGCCAGCAGAGCGCTAGGGAACACTGAAGCTTTCTTT. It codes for CASRALGNTEAFF.

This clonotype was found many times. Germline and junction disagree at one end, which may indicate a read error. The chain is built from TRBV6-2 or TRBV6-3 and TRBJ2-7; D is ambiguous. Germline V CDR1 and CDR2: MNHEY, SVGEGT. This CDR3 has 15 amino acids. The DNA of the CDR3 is TGTGCCAGCAGTCACTCGTCGCCCGGGCCCTACGAGCAGTACTTC. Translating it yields CASSHSSPGPYEQYF.

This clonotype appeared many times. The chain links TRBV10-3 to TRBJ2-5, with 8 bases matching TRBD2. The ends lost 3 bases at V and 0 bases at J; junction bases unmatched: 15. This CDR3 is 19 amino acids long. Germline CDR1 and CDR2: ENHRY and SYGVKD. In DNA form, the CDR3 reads TGTGCCATCAGTGACCCACCCCTAGCCGCACTAGCGGACCAAGAGACCCAGTACTTC. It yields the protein CAISDPPLAALADQETQYF.

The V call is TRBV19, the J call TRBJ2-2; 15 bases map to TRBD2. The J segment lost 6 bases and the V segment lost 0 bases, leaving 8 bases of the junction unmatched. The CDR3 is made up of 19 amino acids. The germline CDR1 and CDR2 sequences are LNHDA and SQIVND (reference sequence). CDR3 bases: TGTGCCAGTAGTATAGATGGGACTAGCGGGAGGAGCCGCGCCGGGGAGCTGTTTTTT. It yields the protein CASSIDGTSGRSRAGELFF.